A selection of T cell receptor beta chains follows, all from one sample in a study of radiotherapy plus CTLA-4 blockade in lung cancer. TCRdb's table, derived via immunoSEQ multiplex PCR, lists solely in-frame clones and lacks some. Among roughly 93,000 clones listed, 82% were seen once. Source: peripheral blood, taken from a patient treated with radiotherapy plus ipilimumab. Source of these receptors: a human donor with non-small cell lung cancer who had a partial response to radiotherapy plus ipilimumab. The CDR3 runs from the conserved cysteine through the conserved F or W. A D gene is named only where the DNA matches it firmly. A clone size is listed for some rows: how often the clone was seen (once, few, many), or a class if it is expanded.

d_call: .; j_call: TRBJ2-5; v_call: TRBV18; clone_size: .; cdr3_nt: TGTGCCAGCTCACCAAAGGGGCAAGAGACCCAGTACTTC; cdr3_aa: CASSPKGQETQYF
d_call: .; j_call: TRBJ1-1; v_call: TRBV5-4; clone_size: .; cdr3_nt: TGTGCCAGCAGTTCAAAGGGGTCCAGGGAAGCTTTCTTT; cdr3_aa: CASSSKGSREAFF
d_call: .; j_call: TRBJ1-2; v_call: TRBV7-8; clone_size: .; cdr3_nt: TGTGCCAGCAAGACAGAGTACAACTATGGCTACACCTTC; cdr3_aa: CASKTEYNYGYTF
d_call: .; j_call: TRBJ1-1; v_call: TRBV5-4; clone_size: many; cdr3_nt: TGTGCCAGCAGCTACCCGGGAACCAACACTGAAGCTTTCTTT; cdr3_aa: CASSYPGTNTEAFF
d_call: TRBD1; j_call: TRBJ1-5; v_call: TRBV6-1; clone_size: .; cdr3_nt: TGTGCCAGCAGTGGGGTGAACGACAGGGGCTATCAGCCCCAGCATTTT; cdr3_aa: CASSGVNDRGYQPQHF
d_call: TRBD2; j_call: TRBJ2-7; v_call: TRBV27; clone_size: .; cdr3_nt: TGTGCCAGCAGCGGAGGGAGGGATGGGTACGAGCAGTACTTC; cdr3_aa: CASSGGRDGYEQYF
d_call: .; j_call: TRBJ1-1; v_call: TRBV5-8; clone_size: .; cdr3_nt: TGTGCCAGCAGCTTGGCCGGGTTTGAAGCTTTCTTT; cdr3_aa: CASSLAGFEAFF
d_call: TRBD2; j_call: TRBJ2-1; v_call: TRBV28; clone_size: .; cdr3_nt: TGTGCCAGCAGTTTTGCTAGCGGGAGAGATGAGCAGTTCTTC; cdr3_aa: CASSFASGRDEQFF
d_call: .; j_call: TRBJ1-1; v_call: TRBV10-1; clone_size: .; cdr3_nt: TGCGCCAGCAGTACAGGAACTGAAGCTTTCTTT; cdr3_aa: CASSTGTEAFF
d_call: .; j_call: TRBJ1-3; v_call: TRBV23-1; clone_size: .; cdr3_nt: TGCGCCAGCAGTCAATCGAAGGAGAGAAACACCATATATTTT; cdr3_aa: CASSQSKERNTIYF
d_call: TRBD2; j_call: TRBJ2-1; v_call: TRBV28; clone_size: .; cdr3_nt: TGTGCCAGCAGCCCTATAGCGGGAGGTTCCAATGAGCAGTTCTTC; cdr3_aa: CASSPIAGGSNEQFF
d_call: .; j_call: TRBJ1-3; v_call: TRBV6-1; clone_size: .; cdr3_nt: TGTGCCAGCAGTGAAGCTGGCGGAAACACCATATATTTT; cdr3_aa: CASSEAGGNTIYF
d_call: TRBD1; j_call: TRBJ1-5; v_call: TRBV28; clone_size: .; cdr3_nt: TGTGCCAGCAGTCTTAGACAGGGTGGTCAGCCCCAGCATTTT; cdr3_aa: CASSLRQGGQPQHF
d_call: TRBD2; j_call: TRBJ2-1; v_call: TRBV5-1; clone_size: .; cdr3_nt: TGCGCCAGCAGCTCAACTAGCGGGGAGTACAATGAGCAGTTCTTC; cdr3_aa: CASSSTSGEYNEQFF
d_call: TRBD1; j_call: TRBJ2-7; v_call: TRBV19; clone_size: .; cdr3_nt: TGTGCCAGTAGTATGGACAGGAGCTCCTACGAGCAGTACTTC; cdr3_aa: CASSMDRSSYEQYF
d_call: .; j_call: TRBJ1-6; v_call: TRBV6-6; clone_size: .; cdr3_nt: TGTGCCAGCAAAGGGCAGGGACAATATATGGCCCTCCACTTT; cdr3_aa: CASKGQGQYMALHF
d_call: .; j_call: TRBJ1-1; v_call: TRBV27; clone_size: .; cdr3_nt: TGTGCCAGCAGTTTACTTGGTACAGGCATGAACACTGAAGCTTTCTTT; cdr3_aa: CASSLLGTGMNTEAFF
d_call: .; j_call: TRBJ1-1; v_call: TRBV29-1; clone_size: .; cdr3_nt: TGCAGCGTAACGGACAGAGGGAACACTGAAGCTTTCTTT; cdr3_aa: CSVTDRGNTEAFF
d_call: .; j_call: TRBJ2-7; v_call: TRBV6-5; clone_size: .; cdr3_nt: TGTGCCAGCAGTGAACGGACAGCACACTACGAGCAGTACTTC; cdr3_aa: CASSERTAHYEQYF
d_call: TRBD2; j_call: TRBJ2-2; v_call: TRBV7-9; clone_size: .; cdr3_nt: TGTGCCAGCAGCAAAGGGCTAGCGGGAGCGGTCACCGGGGAGCTGTTTTTT; cdr3_aa: CASSKGLAGAVTGELFF
d_call: TRBD2; j_call: TRBJ2-3; v_call: TRBV19; clone_size: once; cdr3_nt: TGTGCCAGTAGTACCAGGACTAGCGGGAGGAGCACAGATACGCAGTATTTT; cdr3_aa: CASSTRTSGRSTDTQYF
d_call: TRBD1; j_call: TRBJ1-2; v_call: TRBV19; clone_size: many; cdr3_nt: TGTGCCAGTAGTCCAGAGGGACAGGGGAAGACTGGCTACACCTTC; cdr3_aa: CASSPEGQGKTGYTF
d_call: .; j_call: TRBJ1-1; v_call: TRBV11-2; clone_size: .; cdr3_nt: TGTGCCAGCAGCATTACCAGGGGGAACACTGAAGCTTTCTTT; cdr3_aa: CASSITRGNTEAFF
d_call: TRBD2; j_call: TRBJ2-3; v_call: TRBV5-1; clone_size: .; cdr3_nt: TGCGCCAGCAGCTGGGGAGGGGTAGCGGGTCCGCAGTATTTT; cdr3_aa: CASSWGGVAGPQYF
d_call: .; j_call: TRBJ1-4; v_call: TRBV4-2; clone_size: .; cdr3_nt: TGTGCCAGCAGCCAAAACGAGGCAGCAACTAATGAAAAACTGTTTTTT; cdr3_aa: CASSQNEAATNEKLFF
d_call: .; j_call: TRBJ1-2; v_call: TRBV7-6; clone_size: .; cdr3_nt: TGTGCCAGCAGCGCTGTGGGACTTCTCTATGGCTACACCTTC; cdr3_aa: CASSAVGLLYGYTF
d_call: TRBD1; j_call: TRBJ2-7; v_call: TRBV2; clone_size: .; cdr3_nt: TGTGCCAGCAGCATTCAGGGGGCCCGCTACGAGCAGTACTTC; cdr3_aa: CASSIQGARYEQYF
d_call: .; j_call: TRBJ2-4; v_call: TRBV6-4; clone_size: .; cdr3_nt: TGTGCCAGCAGTGACTCGAGTCGGGGAGACGGCATTCAGTACTTC; cdr3_aa: CASSDSSRGDGIQYF
d_call: .; j_call: TRBJ2-2; v_call: TRBV7-3; clone_size: .; cdr3_nt: TGTGCCAGCAGCTTAGGAGCGGGTTCCGGGGAGCTGTTTTTT; cdr3_aa: CASSLGAGSGELFF
d_call: .; j_call: TRBJ1-4; v_call: TRBV19; clone_size: .; cdr3_nt: TGTGCCAGTAGCAGGGCCAAGGGAGAAAAACTGTTTTTT; cdr3_aa: CASSRAKGEKLFF
d_call: .; j_call: TRBJ2-1; v_call: TRBV6-1; clone_size: .; cdr3_nt: TGTGCCAGCACAAGGGCGGGATGGGGAGCTGAGCAGTTCTTC; cdr3_aa: CASTRAGWGAEQFF
d_call: TRBD2; j_call: TRBJ2-1; v_call: TRBV30; clone_size: .; cdr3_nt: TGTGCCTGTCGACTAGCGGGAGTAAACAATGAGCAGTTCTTC; cdr3_aa: CACRLAGVNNEQFF